This is a list of T cell receptor beta chains from one sample in a study of blood T cell repertoires in COVID-19. TCRdb's copy holds only in-frame clones and misses some; the assay was immunoSEQ multiplex PCR. The profile shows about 260,000 clones, around 86% of them singletons. Sequencing used peripheral blood. These receptors originate from a man between 18 and 35 years old with active or convalescent COVID-19. Both conserved end residues are part of each CDR3. The order of the fields is V gene, clone size, J gene, D gene, CDR3 DNA, CDR3 protein. D genes are given only for firm matches. Clone size is stated in some rows and not others, as once, few, many or a class when expanded.

V: TRBV15; size: .; J: TRBJ2-5; D: .; DNA: TGTGCCACCAGCAGGACGGGAGCAGGAGAGACCCAGTACTTC; CDR3: CATSRTGAGETQYF
V: TRBV6-6; size: .; J: TRBJ2-3; D: TRBD2; DNA: TGTGCCAGCAGTTACGAGCGGGAGGGCCCAGATACGCAGTATTTT; CDR3: CASSYEREGPDTQYF
V: TRBV7-6; size: .; J: TRBJ2-7; D: .; DNA: TGTGCCAGCAGCTTAGGGGCCAGCGGCTTCTACGAGCAGTACTTC; CDR3: CASSLGASGFYEQYF
V: TRBV3-1/TRBV3-2; size: .; J: TRBJ1-6; D: .; DNA: TGTGCCAGCAGCCGAGAAGGAGGGTCACCCCTCCACTTT; CDR3: CASSREGGSPLHF
V: TRBV5-1; size: .; J: TRBJ2-3; D: TRBD2; DNA: TGCGCCAGCAGCCGGACTAGCGGGGGGGCTAGCACAGATACGCAGTATTTT; CDR3: CASSRTSGGASTDTQYF
V: TRBV5-4; size: .; J: TRBJ2-2; D: TRBD1; DNA: TGTGCCAGCAGCCCCAAGGGGGCCCTTAGAACCGGGGAGCTGTTTTTT; CDR3: CASSPKGALRTGELFF
V: TRBV5-1; size: .; J: TRBJ2-1; D: .; DNA: TGCGCCAGCGGCCGACGGGAGCCCCATGAGCAGTTCTTC; CDR3: CASGRREPHEQFF
V: TRBV9; size: .; J: TRBJ2-5; D: TRBD2; DNA: TGTGCCAGCAGCCTAGCGGGGGGACTCCAAGAGACCCAGTACTTC; CDR3: CASSLAGGLQETQYF
V: TRBV18; size: .; J: TRBJ1-2; D: .; DNA: TGTGCCAGCTCACCACCCGGAGGGTCTGGCTACACCTTC; CDR3: CASSPPGGSGYTF
V: TRBV15; size: .; J: TRBJ1-5; D: .; DNA: TGTGCCACCAGCCCGAAAAAGGGGAACCAGCCCCAGCATTTT; CDR3: CATSPKKGNQPQHF
V: TRBV7-9; size: .; J: TRBJ1-2; D: .; DNA: TGTGCCAGCAGCTTATTTGGGGAGGGCTACACCTTC; CDR3: CASSLFGEGYTF
V: TRBV15; size: .; J: TRBJ1-4; D: .; DNA: TGTGCCACCAGCGGAACAGGGAGAGACGAGGAAAAACTGTTTTTT; CDR3: CATSGTGRDEEKLFF
V: TRBV29-1; size: .; J: TRBJ2-3; D: .; DNA: TGCAGCGTGTACGCGGGGACAGATACGCAGTATTTT; CDR3: CSVYAGTDTQYF
V: TRBV7-2; size: few; J: TRBJ1-5; D: TRBD1; DNA: TGTGCCAGCAGCCTCGACAGGGTTGCTCAGCCCCAGCATTTT; CDR3: CASSLDRVAQPQHF
V: TRBV2; size: .; J: TRBJ2-7; D: .; DNA: TGTGCCTGGAAGGACAAATCCTACGAGCAGTACTTC; CDR3: CAWKDKSYEQYF
V: TRBV6-5; size: .; J: TRBJ2-1; D: .; DNA: TGTGCCAGCGGGAGACCAGGCTACAATGAGCAGTTCTTC; CDR3: CASGRPGYNEQFF
V: TRBV27; size: .; J: TRBJ2-7; D: .; DNA: TGTGCCAGCAGTTTAGGGGACTTCGGAGGGGAGCAGTACTTC; CDR3: CASSLGDFGGEQYF
V: TRBV7-2; size: .; J: TRBJ2-2; D: .; DNA: TGTGCCAGCAGCTTAGTTAGTCTCTTGATCCCCGGGGAGCTGTTTTTT; CDR3: CASSLVSLLIPGELFF
V: TRBV5-4; size: few; J: TRBJ2-7; D: TRBD1; DNA: TGTGCCAGCAGCGCATTACAGGGGGCTGGGGAGCAGTACTTC; CDR3: CASSALQGAGEQYF
V: TRBV11-2; size: .; J: TRBJ2-1; D: TRBD1; DNA: TGTGCCAGCAGCTCCCCCGACAGGGGTACCAATGAGCAGTTCTTC; CDR3: CASSSPDRGTNEQFF
V: TRBV6-5; size: .; J: TRBJ1-6; D: .; DNA: TGTGCCAGCGTTGAGGGTGATTCACCCCTCCACTTT; CDR3: CASVEGDSPLHF
V: TRBV10-1; size: .; J: TRBJ2-3; D: TRBD2; DNA: TGCGCCAGCAGTGGACAGGGACTAGCGGGAGATTCGGGTAACACAGATACGCAGTATTTT; CDR3: CASSGQGLAGDSGNTDTQYF
V: TRBV10-1; size: .; J: TRBJ2-7; D: TRBD2; DNA: TGCGCCAGCAGTGCCGGGACTAGCGGTACTGAGCAGTACTTC; CDR3: CASSAGTSGTEQYF
V: TRBV18; size: few; J: TRBJ1-1; D: .; DNA: TGTGCCAGCTCACTACTACAGGGAGCTAACACTGAAGCTTTCTTT; CDR3: CASSLLQGANTEAFF
V: TRBV7-9; size: .; J: TRBJ2-1; D: TRBD2; DNA: TGTGCCAGCAGCTTAGGCCCTAGCGGGAGGGGTAGAAATGAGCAGTTCTTC; CDR3: CASSLGPSGRGRNEQFF
V: TRBV7-2; size: .; J: TRBJ2-1; D: TRBD2; DNA: TGTGCCAGCAGGCAGGTCCTAGCGGCAAACAATGAGCAGTTCTTC; CDR3: CASRQVLAANNEQFF
V: TRBV28; size: .; J: TRBJ1-1; D: .; DNA: TGTGCCAGCAGTTTATACGGTCGGGTTGATGGGGCTTTCTTT; CDR3: CASSLYGRVDGAFF
V: TRBV3-1/TRBV3-2; size: few; J: TRBJ2-2; D: .; DNA: TGTGCCAGCAGCCAACAGGACATGACCGGGGAGCTGTTTTTT; CDR3: CASSQQDMTGELFF
V: TRBV10-3; size: .; J: TRBJ2-4; D: .; DNA: TGTGCCATCAGTGACGAGAACATTCAGTACTTC; CDR3: CAISDENIQYF
V: TRBV2; size: .; J: TRBJ1-2; D: .; DNA: TGTGCCAGCAGGGAAACAGGGATCTTAAGAGGCTACACCTTC; CDR3: CASRETGILRGYTF
V: TRBV19; size: .; J: TRBJ1-2; D: .; DNA: TGTGCCAGTAGTATCGCCAGGGTCTTTGGCTATGGCTACACCTTC; CDR3: CASSIARVFGYGYTF
V: TRBV19; size: once; J: TRBJ2-3; D: TRBD1; DNA: TGTGCCACCGGGGACCCTGGGACAGGAGGGGCAGATACGCAGTATTTT; CDR3: CATGDPGTGGADTQYF
V: TRBV18; size: .; J: TRBJ1-3; D: .; DNA: TGTGCCAGCTCACCTTCTATTTCAGGCTCTGGAAACACCATATATTTT; CDR3: CASSPSISGSGNTIYF
V: TRBV29-1; size: once; J: TRBJ2-7; D: TRBD1; DNA: TGCAGCGCTGGACAGGGGGCATCGTGGGAGCAGTACTTC; CDR3: CSAGQGASWEQYF
V: TRBV2; size: .; J: TRBJ2-3; D: .; DNA: TGTGCCAGCACCCCGGGCGGGCTTAGCACAGATACGCAGTATTTT; CDR3: CASTPGGLSTDTQYF
V: TRBV2; size: .; J: TRBJ2-7; D: .; DNA: TGTGCCAGCCGCCCGCCCACAGGTAGCGAGCAGTACTTC; CDR3: CASRPPTGSEQYF
V: TRBV19; size: few; J: TRBJ1-1; D: .; DNA: TGTGCCAGTAGTATAGGGACAGAAGCTTTCTTT; CDR3: CASSIGTEAFF
V: TRBV27; size: .; J: TRBJ1-1; D: .; DNA: TGTGCCAGCAGTTTATCAGAGGACACTGAAGCTTTCTTT; CDR3: CASSLSEDTEAFF
V: TRBV28; size: .; J: TRBJ2-1; D: TRBD2; DNA: TGTGCCAGCAGCCTAGCGGGGGACCCCAATGAGCAGTTCTTC; CDR3: CASSLAGDPNEQFF
V: TRBV7-2; size: .; J: TRBJ2-3; D: .; DNA: TGTGCCAGCACCCCGGGACTTCGCACAGATACGCAGTATTTT; CDR3: CASTPGLRTDTQYF
V: TRBV7-3; size: .; J: TRBJ2-7; D: TRBD1; DNA: TGTGCCAGCAGCTTTGGACAGGTCGGAGGAGGCTACGAGCAGTACTTC; CDR3: CASSFGQVGGGYEQYF
V: TRBV9; size: .; J: TRBJ2-7; D: TRBD1; DNA: TGTGCCAGCAGCGTAGGGCAGGGGGCCTACGAGCAGTACTTC; CDR3: CASSVGQGAYEQYF
V: TRBV28; size: .; J: TRBJ1-4; D: .; DNA: TGTGCCAGCAGTTTGGGGGCAGCCGGCGATGAAAAACTGTTTTTT; CDR3: CASSLGAAGDEKLFF
V: TRBV29-1; size: .; J: TRBJ2-7; D: .; DNA: TGCAGCGTTGAGGCGGACAGTTCCTACGAGCAGTACTTC; CDR3: CSVEADSSYEQYF
V: TRBV2; size: .; J: TRBJ2-1; D: .; DNA: TGTGCCAGCAGCCCGGAAGGTAGCGGCTACAATGAGCAGTTCTTC; CDR3: CASSPEGSGYNEQFF
V: TRBV7-9; size: .; J: TRBJ1-3; D: .; DNA: TGTGCCAGCAGTCCCCAACTTGGAAACACCATATATTTT; CDR3: CASSPQLGNTIYF
V: TRBV30; size: once; J: TRBJ2-3; D: TRBD2; DNA: TGTGCCTGGAGTGGGGCTAGCGGGATCACAGATACGCAGTATTTT; CDR3: CAWSGASGITDTQYF
V: TRBV19; size: .; J: TRBJ2-7; D: TRBD1; DNA: TGTGCCAGCTCGGGACAGTCCGACGAGCAGTACTTC; CDR3: CASSGQSDEQYF
V: TRBV4-2; size: once; J: TRBJ2-3; D: .; DNA: TGTGCCAGCAGCCAAGCGCACGAGTTCACAGATACGCAGTATTTT; CDR3: CASSQAHEFTDTQYF
V: TRBV5-4; size: .; J: TRBJ2-1; D: .; DNA: TGTGCCAGCAGCGTTCGGGTAAATGAGCAGTTCTTC; CDR3: CASSVRVNEQFF
V: TRBV5-5; size: .; J: TRBJ2-1; D: .; DNA: TGTGCCAGCAGCTTGGGGCCCTCCTACAATGAGCAGTTCTTC; CDR3: CASSLGPSYNEQFF
V: TRBV29-1; size: .; J: TRBJ2-7; D: TRBD2; DNA: TGCAGCGTTCTCCTACTAGCGGCCACGCCCTACGAGCAGTACTTC; CDR3: CSVLLLAATPYEQYF
V: TRBV19; size: .; J: TRBJ2-1; D: TRBD2; DNA: TGTGCCAGTAGCTCGGGGCGCGGGAGGGAGTACAATGAGCAGTTCTTC; CDR3: CASSSGRGREYNEQFF
V: TRBV28; size: .; J: TRBJ2-7; D: .; DNA: TGTGCCAGCAGTTTATCCCGAGATTTCACCTACGAGCAGTACTTC; CDR3: CASSLSRDFTYEQYF
V: TRBV6-5; size: .; J: TRBJ2-2; D: .; DNA: TGTGCCAGCAGGATTGGACTAAACACCGGGGAGCTGTTTTTT; CDR3: CASRIGLNTGELFF
V: TRBV28; size: .; J: TRBJ1-1; D: .; DNA: TGTGCCAGCTTATCCAGGGGTACTGAAGCTTTCTTT; CDR3: CASLSRGTEAFF
V: TRBV12-3/TRBV12-4; size: .; J: TRBJ2-7; D: TRBD2; DNA: TGTGCCAGCAGTTCTTTTCTAGCGGGGGAAGTCTTC; CDR3: CASSSFLAGEVF
V: TRBV5-1; size: .; J: TRBJ2-1; D: .; DNA: TGCGCCAGCAGCTTGGGCACCAGGGTTGACCTGTTCTTC; CDR3: CASSLGTRVDLFF